This TCR beta chain was observed in a study of shared clonotypes between healthy human individuals. Profiling relied on immunoSEQ multiplex PCR, and the TCRdb table lists in-frame clones only, not all of them. In the table there are roughly 1,800,000 clones, approximately 94% of which are singletons. The germline V and J ends were trimmed by 3 bases and 2 bases, with 14 bases remaining between them. Per the germline V gene, CDR1 is SGDLS and CDR2 is YYNGEE. The CDR3 length is 16 residues. CD45RO-negative, CCR7-selected cells formed the naive CD8 fraction, which excluded terminally differentiated effector memory CD45RA+ cells. With respect to this clone: Its specificity is not known.

Study results and caveats: Sharing across a few donors was seen in roughly 5% of naive CD4 clonotypes. Sequencing depth was predicted to influence how clonotypes are shared among donors.

This chain links TRBV9 with TRBJ2-2, with D perhaps matching TRBD1 (6 bases). Material: naive CD8+ T cells sorted from blood. The receptor's source is a man between 18 and 29 years old in good health. This CDR3 is CASSERGQGNTGELFF. DNA of the CDR3: TGTGCCAGCAGCGAGAGGGGACAAGGTAACACCGGGGAGCTGTTTTTT.